This T cell receptor (beta chain) was sequenced in a study of T-cell memory formation after mild COVID-19. Whole-study findings and limits: The CD4+ clones that contracted clustered mainly within CM and EM, and the CD8+ clones concentrated in EMRA.

This clonotype occurred a few times. The target antigen is unknown. After 5'RACE with constant-segment primers, TCR alpha and TCR beta cDNA libraries carrying sample barcodes and UMIs were obtained. TCRdb independently ran MiXCR on the 5' RACE reads; one entry per CDR3 protein. Of 150,000 to 200,000 distinct CDR3 sequences in the sample, about 14% are singletons; the top ten hold 14%. The CDR3 is 12 residues long. V was trimmed by 6 bases and J by 4 bases, leaving 12 bases between them. Germline CDR1 and CDR2: SQVTM and ANQGSEA. The chain couples TRBV29-1 to TRBJ2-5; D is unresolved. The source of this sequence is an adult woman who had mild COVID-19 (a few samples of this study predate the infection). Cell type and time point are not known. Source material: PBMCs or a T cell subset sorted from them (not recorded which). As DNA, the CDR3 is TGCAGCGTCGTCCGGGTACGAGAGACCCAGTACTTC. It yields the protein CSVVRVRETQYF.